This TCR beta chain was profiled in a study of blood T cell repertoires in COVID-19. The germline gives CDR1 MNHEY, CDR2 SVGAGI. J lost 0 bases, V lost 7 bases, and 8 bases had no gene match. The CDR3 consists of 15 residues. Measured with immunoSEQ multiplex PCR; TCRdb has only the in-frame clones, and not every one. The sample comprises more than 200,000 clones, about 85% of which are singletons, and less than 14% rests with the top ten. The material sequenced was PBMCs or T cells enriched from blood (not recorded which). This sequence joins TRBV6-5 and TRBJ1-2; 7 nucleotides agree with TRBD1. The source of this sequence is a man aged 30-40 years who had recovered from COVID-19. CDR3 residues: CASITGTAPNYGYTF. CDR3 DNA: TGTGCCAGCATAACCGGGACAGCCCCTAACTATGGCTACACCTTC.